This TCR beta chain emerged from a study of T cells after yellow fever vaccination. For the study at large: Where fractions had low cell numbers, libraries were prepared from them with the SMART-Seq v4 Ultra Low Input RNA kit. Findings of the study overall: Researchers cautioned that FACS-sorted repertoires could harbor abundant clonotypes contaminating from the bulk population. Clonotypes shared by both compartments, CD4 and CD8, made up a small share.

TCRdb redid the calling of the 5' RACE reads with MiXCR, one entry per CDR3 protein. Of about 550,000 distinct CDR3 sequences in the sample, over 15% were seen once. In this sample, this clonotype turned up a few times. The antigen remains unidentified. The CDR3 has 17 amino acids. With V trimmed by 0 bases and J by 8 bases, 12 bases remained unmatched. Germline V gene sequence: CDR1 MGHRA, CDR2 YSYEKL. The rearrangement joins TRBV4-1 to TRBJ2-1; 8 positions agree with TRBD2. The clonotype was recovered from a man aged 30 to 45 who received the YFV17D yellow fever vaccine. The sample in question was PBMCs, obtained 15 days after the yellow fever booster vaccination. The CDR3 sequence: CASSQDFPGGRYYEQFF. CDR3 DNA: TGCGCCAGCAGCCAAGATTTCCCTGGCGGGAGGTATTATGAGCAGTTCTTC.